Following are 19 T cell receptor beta chains from one sample sequenced in a study of regulatory T cells in long-lasting Graves disease. Time point denoted: persistent/refractory GD, antithyroid drugs over 5 years with positive TRAb. Researchers made the TCR library from RNA that was extracted from PBMCs. Libraries of TCR beta came from iRepertoire HTBI primers plus Arm-PCR of CDR3 regions. Each CDR3 protein gets one entry after TCRdb re-called the multiplex PCR reads with MiXCR. This table has roughly 500,000 distinct CDR3 sequences, roughly 20% appearing once. The input for sequencing was peripheral blood mononuclear cells (PBMCs), taken when the disease was refractory, from a patient treated with antithyroid drugs. All receptors come from a female donor with Graves disease.

There are many counts of this clonotype. This chain connects TRBV11-1 to TRBJ2-7; D tentatively fits TRBD1 or TRBD2 (5 bases each). The CDR3 runs 16 residues. V lost 1 base and J lost 0, with 13 bases in between. Looked up from germline, CDR1 is SGHAT and CDR2 is FQDESV (reference sequence). DNA of the CDR3: TGTGCCAGCAGCTTAGGACGGGGACGGACCTCCTACGAGCAGTACTTC. As protein: CASSLGRGRTSYEQYF.

The rearrangement links TRBV11-2 to TRBJ1-3; unclear D gene. From germline, CDR1 is SGHAT and CDR2 FQNNGV. V was cut by 3 bases and J by 1 base, with 10 bases left in between. The CDR3 totals 15 residues. The CDR3 loop reads CASSFRQGSGNTIYF. In DNA form, the CDR3 reads TGTGCCAGCAGCTTCCGACAAGGGTCTGGAAACACCATATATTTT.

This chain joins TRBV28 and TRBJ1-5; D is unresolved. Looked up from germline, CDR1 is MDHEN and CDR2 is SYDVKM. V lost 2 bases, J lost 7 bases, and 12 bases lay in between. The length of the CDR3 is 14 residues. The DNA of the CDR3 is TGTGCCAGCAGTTTAAGGGCTCGCAGACAGCCCCAGCATTTT. Protein product: CASSLRARRQPQHF.

This clonotype was observed at least ten times. The V and J genes are TRBV7-2 and TRBJ1-2; D is possibly TRBD1 (5 bases). The V end was cut by 1 base, the J end by 3 bases, with 12 bases between. CDR1 is SGHTA, CDR2 FQGNSA, per germline. CDR3 length: 15 amino acids. The CDR3 region has the DNA TGTGCCAGCAGCTTAGAAATGGGGGTTGACTATGGCTACACCTTC. It specifies CASSLEMGVDYGYTF.

This clonotype has at least ten counts. V gene TRBV27 combines with J gene TRBJ2-2; 7 bases align to TRBD1. CDR3 length: 13 amino acids. Germline assignment: CDR1 MNHEY and CDR2 SMNVEV (reference sequence). With 5 bases clipped from V and 7 bases from J, the junction kept 4 bases outside the gene matches. DNA for the CDR3: TGTGCCAGCAGTCTACAGGGGTACGGGGAGCTGTTTTTT. This gives the protein CASSLQGYGELFF.

This clonotype turned up a few times. The chain recombines TRBV6-1 with TRBJ2-3, with 11 bases identical to TRBD2. Germline V lookup: CDR1 MNHNS, CDR2 SASEGT. The CDR3 covers 16 residues. The junction had 12 bases not matched to a gene; V was cut back by 7 bases and J by 6 bases. The CDR3 loop is CASTRLAGPLRDTQYF. As DNA, the CDR3 is TGTGCCAGCACTCGACTAGCGGGACCCCTTAGGGATACGCAGTATTTT.

This clonotype was found many times. The J gene is TRBJ2-7, the V gene TRBV28; 9 positions match TRBD2. V shed 5 bases, J shed 5 bases, and the junction held 7 bases outside the gene matches. The length of the CDR3 is 14 residues. Germline-derived CDR1 and CDR2 are MDHEN and SYDVKM. The CDR3 DNA follows: TGTGCCAGCAGTGGATTAGCGGGAGTGGACGAGCAGTACTTC. Translation gives CASSGLAGVDEQYF.

This clonotype was recorded only once. A much more abundant neighbour one base away suggests this may be a read error. The V gene is TRBV6-1, the J gene TRBJ2-2; the match to TRBD2 covers 12 bases. Germline V gene lookup returns CDR1 MNHNS and CDR2 SASEGT. The CDR3 runs 16 residues. Losses at the gene ends were 5 bases for V and 6 bases for J; bases not matched to a gene: 7. The CDR3 region has the DNA TGTGCCAGCAGTACGACTAGCGGGAGTTTGCCCGGGGAGCTGTTTTTT. This sequence encodes CASSTTSGSLPGELFF.

This clonotype was found a few times. CDR3 DNA sequence: TGTGCCATCAGTGGGGAGACTAGCGGGAATGGCTACGAGCAGTACTTC. It encodes CAISGETSGNGYEQYF. The chain is built from TRBV10-3 and TRBJ2-7, with 11 bases matching TRBD2. The CDR3 totals 16 residues. Germline lookup yields CDR1 ENHRY and CDR2 SYGVKD. J was trimmed by 3 bases and V by 4 bases; bases with no gene match: 8.

Many counts were recorded for this clonotype. The rearrangement links TRBV12-3 or TRBV12-4 to TRBJ2-7, with TRBD1 identical over 8 bases. There are 13 residues in the CDR3. Unmatched junction bases numbered 5, after V lost 3 bases and J lost 7 bases. The CDR3 DNA reads TGTGCCAGCAGTTTTCGCAGGGGGCTTGAGCAGTACTTC. It is translated as CASSFRRGLEQYF.

This clonotype was seen a few times. The V call is TRBV18, the J call TRBJ2-7; D remains ambiguous. V was cut by 1 base and J by 1 base, with 17 bases left in between. Per the germline V gene, CDR1 is KGHSH and CDR2 is LQKENI. This CDR3 spans 17 amino acids. The CDR3 coding sequence is TGTGCCAGCTCACCACTCACTAACCAGCGCCTTTCCTACGAGCAGTACTTC. Translated: CASSPLTNQRLSYEQYF.

CDR3 DNA: TGTGCCAGCAGTTTAAGGTCCCTCTTTCGCAACGAGCAGTACTTC. Its translation: CASSLRSLFRNEQYF. The chain uses TRBV27 and TRBJ2-7; D gene ambiguous. Germline V gene sequence: CDR1 MNHEY, CDR2 SMNVEV (reference sequence). CDR3 length: 15 amino acids. Trimming took off 2 bases at V and 5 bases at J, with 16 bases between the two ends.

There are a few counts of this clonotype. The rearrangement links TRBV7-2 to TRBJ1-1; 8 nucleotides agree with TRBD1. The CDR3 is 16 residues long. The V and J ends lost 7 bases and 5 bases, in that order; junction bases with no gene match: 15. The germline V gene encodes CDR1 SGHTA and CDR2 FQGNSA. The CDR3 nucleotides are TGTGCCAGCACCGCGACCCACGGGACAGGTAGGACTGAAGCTTTCTTT. It codes for CASTATHGTGRTEAFF.

The genes are TRBV29-1 and TRBJ1-1; D ambiguous. V gave up 4 bases and J gave up 1 base, with 16 bases separating them. Germline loops: CDR1 SQVTM, CDR2 ANQGSEA. This CDR3 contains 15 residues. The DNA of the CDR3 is TGCAGCGTTGGAGGGCCCTGGACCGAGAACACTGAAGCTTTCTTT. Protein: CSVGGPWTENTEAFF.

Regarding this clonotype: The germline gene is not matched at one end of the junction; a read error may be the cause. The V gene is TRBV7-9, the J gene TRBJ2-5; D call uncertain. Germline V CDR1 and CDR2: SEHNR, FQNEAQ (reference sequence). The length of the CDR3 is 14 residues. CDR3 in DNA: TGTTCCAGCAGCGAACAGATACTCCAAGAGACCCAGTACTTC. Protein sequence: CSSSEQILQETQYF. The full variable domain, its missing parts supplied by reference TRBV7-9 and TRBJ2-5, is DTGVSQNPRHKITKRGQNVTFRCDPISEHNRLYWYRQTLGQGPEFLTYFQNEAQLEKSRLLSDRFSAERPKGSFSTLEIQRTEQGDSAMYLCSSSEQILQETQYFGPGTRLLVL.

This clonotype occurred many times. The chain links TRBV13 to TRBJ1-1; D perhaps matches TRBD1 (6 bases). Trimming took 5 bases from V and 6 from J, leaving 13 bases between them. The CDR3 loop spans 13 amino acids. Per the germline V gene, CDR1 is PRHDT and CDR2 is FYEKMQ (reference sequence). CDR3 protein: CASSPRGHAEAFF. For the CDR3, the DNA is TGTGCCAGCAGCCCCAGGGGACACGCTGAAGCTTTCTTT. Full variable domain (rest looked up from reference TRBV13 and TRBJ1-1): AAGVIQSPRHLIKEKRETATLKCYPIPRHDTVYWYQQGPGQDPQFLISFYEKMQSDKGSIPDRFSAQQFSDYHSELNMSSLELGDSALYFCASSPRGHAEAFFGQGTRLTVV.

This clonotype showed up many times. The chain is built from TRBV7-2 and TRBJ1-1; D unclear. The CDR3 runs to 15 residues. Trimming took off 1 base at V and 0 bases at J, with 9 bases between the two ends. The germline CDR1 and CDR2 sequences are SGHTA and FQGNSA. CDR3 in amino acids: CASSLGPRMNTEAFF. The CDR3 DNA follows: TGTGCCAGCAGCTTAGGCCCGCGTATGAACACTGAAGCTTTCTTT.

This clonotype was seen a handful of times. The J gene is TRBJ2-7, the V gene TRBV6-9, with D perhaps assigned TRBD1 or TRBD2 (5 bases each). Germline CDR1 MNHGY, CDR2 SVAAGI. This CDR3 has 13 amino acids. V shed 4 bases and J shed 3 bases, with 10 bases lying between them. This chain's CDR3 is CASSWGTGYEQYF. Written as DNA, the CDR3 is TGTGCCAGCAGTTGGGGGACGGGCTACGAGCAGTACTTC.

CDR3 DNA: TGCAGCGTTTCTTCGGGACAGGGGTCGGGCGAGCAGTACTTC. It codes for CSVSSGQGSGEQYF. The chain couples TRBV29-1 to TRBJ2-7, with 10 bases identical to TRBD1. CDR3 size: 14 residues. Trimming took 5 bases from V and 6 from J; bases not matched to a gene: 10. Germline CDR1 and CDR2: SQVTM and ANQGSEA.